Shown below are 27 T cell receptor beta chains from a single sample sequenced in a study of CD8 T cells in Susac syndrome. Random hexamers served to reverse transcribe roughly 0.5 to 1 ug RNA. TCRdb reprocessed the immunoSEQ multiplex PCR reads via MiXCR and lists one record per CDR3 protein. Of approximately 170,000 distinct CDR3 sequences in the sample, about 90% were seen once. The sequenced sample was CD4+ T cells from PBMCs. These receptors came from a human donor in good health.

The chain joins TRBV5-1 to TRBJ1-5, with D perhaps matching TRBD1 (5 bases). Deletions cut 2 bases from V and 6 bases from J, with 9 bases between. CDR1 is SGHRS and CDR2 is YFSETQ in the germline V gene. This CDR3 contains 13 residues. In DNA, the CDR3 is TGCGCCAGCAGCTTTTCAGGGTCTCAGCCCCAGCATTTT. Translated: CASSFSGSQPQHF.

A word on this clonotype: The CDR3 does not end in the conserved phenylalanine or tryptophan, so this is likely a read error. The rearrangement links TRBV15 to TRBJ1-1; D is perhaps TRBD1 (6 bases). In germline, CDR1 is LNHNV, CDR2 YYDKDF (reference sequence). The CDR3 runs to 12 residues. Trimming shortened V by 4 bases and J by 10 bases, and 13 bases separated the two germline ends. This CDR3 reads CATSTRRGGAFL. The CDR3 DNA follows: TGTGCCACCAGCACCAGAAGGGGGGGAGCTTTCCTT.

The chain links TRBV19 to TRBJ2-2; no firm D call. This CDR3 contains 13 residues. Deletions cut 5 bases from V and 5 bases from J, with 9 bases between. Germline assignment: CDR1 LNHDA and CDR2 SQIVND (reference sequence). The CDR3 DNA reads as TGTGCCAGTAGTCCGGCTCGGACCGGGGAGCTGTTTTTT. The encoded protein is CASSPARTGELFF.

The chain carries TRBV7-2 and TRBJ2-2; the match to TRBD1 covers 7 bases. Unmatched junction bases numbered 4, after V lost 1 base and J lost 5 bases. From germline, CDR1 is SGHTA and CDR2 FQGNSA. The CDR3 covers 15 residues. CDR3 in amino acids: CASSLGPGGTGELFF. The CDR3 DNA reads as TGTGCCAGCAGCTTAGGTCCAGGGGGTACCGGGGAGCTGTTTTTT. Drawing the rest from reference TRBV7-2 and TRBJ2-2, the complete variable domain is GAGVSQSPSNKVTEKGKDVELRCDPISGHTALYWYRQSLGQGLEFLIYFQGNSAPDKSGLPSDRFSAERTGGSVSTLTIQRTQQEDSAVYLCASSLGPGGTGELFFGEGSRLTVL.

This chain connects TRBV3-1 to TRBJ2-2, with a tentative D call TRBD1 (6 bases). Germline CDR1 and CDR2: LGHDT and YNNKEL (reference sequence). The V end was cut by 4 bases, the J end by 7 bases, with 13 bases between. CDR3 size: 14 residues. CDR3 bases: TGTGCCAGCAGCCTCAGGGGAGTCGGCGGGGAGCTGTTTTTT. This translates into CASSLRGVGGELFF.

The chain's CDR3 is CASSRRGDEQYF. DNA of the CDR3: TGTGCCAGCAGCCGCAGGGGAGACGAGCAGTACTTC. The rearrangement links TRBV12-3 or TRBV12-4 to TRBJ2-7; D is perhaps TRBD1 (6 bases). This CDR3 is 12 amino acids long. V was shortened by 6 bases and J by 5 bases, with 11 bases between the two germline ends.

This rearrangement joins TRBV12-3 or TRBV12-4 to TRBJ1-2, with D perhaps TRBD1 (5 bases). The CDR3 is 15 residues long. V lost 6 bases and J 3 bases, leaving 17 bases between the germline ends. The CDR3 DNA is TGTGCCAGCAGGCTAAGGTTGGGGCCGGACTATGGCTACACCTTC. The encoded protein is CASRLRLGPDYGYTF.

The chain combines TRBV7-8 with TRBJ2-3; D unclear. Per germline, CDR1 SGHVS and CDR2 FQNEAQ. The CDR3 is made up of 15 amino acids. V was shortened by 5 bases and J by 1 base, with 13 bases between the two germline ends. The CDR3 here is CASSARRERTDTQYF. DNA for the CDR3: TGTGCCAGCAGCGCTAGAAGAGAGCGCACAGATACGCAGTATTTT.

In DNA, the CDR3 is TGCGCCAGCAGCTTGGTAGCGGGGAACTACATTCAGTACTTC. Translated, it gives CASSLVAGNYIQYF. This chain uses TRBV5-1 with TRBJ2-4; 8 nucleotides align to TRBD2. Germline CDR1 reads SGHRS; CDR2 reads YFSETQ. Losses at the gene ends were 0 bases for V and 8 bases for J; bases not matched to a gene: 4. This CDR3 region has 14 residues.

V is TRBV7-3 and J is TRBJ2-7, with D possibly being TRBD2 (6 bases). The CDR3 length is 15 residues. V dropped 5 bases and J dropped 3 bases, with 17 bases sitting between them. From germline, CDR1 is SGHTA and CDR2 FQGTGA. CDR3 residues: CASSPHSGGHYEQYF. CDR3 sequence (DNA): TGTGCCAGCAGCCCTCATAGCGGAGGACACTACGAGCAGTACTTC.

The chain has TRBV2 and TRBJ1-4, with D unclear. V was clipped by 9 bases and J by 8 bases, with 13 bases between them. CDR1 SNHLY and CDR2 FYNNEI come from the germline V gene. This CDR3 has 12 residues. CDR3 region: CASEREGEKLFF. CDR3 in DNA: TGTGCCAGTGAGCGGGAAGGCGAAAAACTGTTTTTT.

This chain links TRBV7-7 with TRBJ2-5, with 8 bases fitting TRBD2. V shed 5 bases, J shed 5 bases, and the junction held 10 bases outside the gene matches. This CDR3 has 15 amino acids. Germline CDR1 reads SSHAT; CDR2 reads FNYEAQ (reference sequence). In nucleotides, the CDR3 is TGTGCCAGCAGCCCTTACGGGGGGGGCGCCGAGACCCAGTACTTC. This translates into CASSPYGGGAETQYF. Full variable domain (remainder filled in from reference TRBV7-7 and TRBJ2-5): GAGVSQSPRYKVTKRGQDVTLRCDPISSHATLYWYQQALGQGPEFLTYFNYEAQPDKSGLPSDRFSAERPEGSISTLTIQRTEQRDSAMYRCASSPYGGGAETQYFGPGTRLLVL.

This sequence joins TRBV30 and TRBJ2-4; TRBD1 agrees at 7 bases. The V gene end was trimmed by 5 bases and the J gene end by 9 bases; junction bases not matched to a gene: 4. Per the germline V gene, CDR1 is GTSNPN and CDR2 is SVGIG (reference sequence). The CDR3 loop spans 11 amino acids. The CDR3 is CAWGEGAIQYF. CDR3 DNA: TGTGCCTGGGGTGAGGGGGCCATTCAGTACTTC. Looking up the rest from reference TRBV30 and TRBJ2-4 gives the full variable domain: SQTIHQWPATLVQPVGSPLSLECTVEGTSNPNLYWYRQAAGRGLQLLFYSVGIGQISSEVPQNLSASRPQDRQFILSSKKLLLSDSGFYLCAWGEGAIQYFGAGTRLSVL.

This chain uses TRBV2 with TRBJ2-5; D is ambiguous. The CDR3 covers 11 residues. V lost 5 bases, J lost 4 bases, and 5 bases lay in between. Germline CDR1 SNHLY, CDR2 FYNNEI. Here the CDR3 reads CASSPIETQYF. CDR3 bases: TGTGCCAGCAGTCCAATAGAGACCCAGTACTTC.

The chain is built from TRBV2 and TRBJ1-5; D is possibly TRBD1 (5 bases). The germline V gene encodes CDR1 SNHLY and CDR2 FYNNEI. Trimming removed 8 bases from V and 4 bases from J, with 12 bases in between. This CDR3 has 13 amino acids. CDR3 bases: TGTGCCAGCGGTGGACACCCTAATCAGCCCCAGCATTTT. Its protein product is CASGGHPNQPQHF.

This chain links TRBV5-1 with TRBJ2-7, with 8 bases fitting TRBD1. The CDR3 spans 15 residues. Germline trimming cut 3 bases from V and 2 bases from J; bases unmatched to any gene: 7. From germline, CDR1 is SGHRS and CDR2 YFSETQ. CDR3 in amino acids: CASSSGTGAPYEQYF. The CDR3 region has the DNA TGCGCCAGCAGCTCGGGGACAGGTGCCCCCTACGAGCAGTACTTC. Full variable domain (rest looked up from reference TRBV5-1 and TRBJ2-7): KAGVTQTPRYLIKTRGQQVTLSCSPISGHRSVSWYQQTPGQGLQFLFEYFSETQRNKGNFPGRFSGRQFSNSRSEMNVSTLELGDSALYLCASSSGTGAPYEQYFGPGTRLTVT.

This rearrangement joins TRBV6-6 to TRBJ2-5; 15 bases are a match to TRBD2. Trimming removed 8 bases from V and 2 bases from J; junction bases left unmatched: 0. Per the germline V gene, CDR1 is MNHNY and CDR2 is SVGAGI (reference sequence). The CDR3 length is 14 residues. The CDR3 nucleotides read TGTGCCAGCGGGACTAGCGGGAGGCAAGAGACCCAGTACTTC. This translates into CASGTSGRQETQYF.

The rearrangement joins TRBV6-5 to TRBJ2-3, with 7 positions matching TRBD1. CDR1 MNHEY and CDR2 SVGAGI come from the germline V gene. The CDR3 has 12 residues. V gave up 6 bases and J gave up 9 bases; unmatched junction bases: 6. In nucleotides, the CDR3 is TGTGCCAGCAGCCTAGGGGGCTCAACGCAGTATTTT. This sequence encodes CASSLGGSTQYF.

The genes are TRBV7-2 and TRBJ2-3; TRBD2 aligns across 12 bases. Germline assignment: CDR1 SGHTA and CDR2 FQGNSA. V gave up 1 base and J gave up 4 bases; unmatched junction bases: 9. This CDR3 region has 18 residues. The CDR3 spells CASSLVSLAGGLADTQYF. The DNA for the CDR3 is TGTGCCAGCAGCTTAGTTTCCCTAGCGGGGGGGCTGGCAGATACGCAGTATTTT. Together with reference TRBV7-2 and TRBJ2-3, the CDR3 gives the full variable domain: GAGVSQSPSNKVTEKGKDVELRCDPISGHTALYWYRQSLGQGLEFLIYFQGNSAPDKSGLPSDRFSAERTGGSVSTLTIQRTQQEDSAVYLCASSLVSLAGGLADTQYFGPGTRLTVL.

This rearrangement joins TRBV5-1 to TRBJ1-1, with D maybe TRBD1 (6 bases). The length of the CDR3 is 13 residues. Trimming left V 3 bases short and J 6 bases short, with 12 bases between. The germline V gene encodes CDR1 SGHRS and CDR2 YFSETQ. The CDR3 protein is CASSSDRGAEAFF. For the CDR3, the DNA is TGCGCCAGCAGCTCCGATAGGGGGGCTGAAGCTTTCTTT. Together with reference TRBV5-1 and TRBJ1-1, the CDR3 gives the full variable domain: KAGVTQTPRYLIKTRGQQVTLSCSPISGHRSVSWYQQTPGQGLQFLFEYFSETQRNKGNFPGRFSGRQFSNSRSEMNVSTLELGDSALYLCASSSDRGAEAFFGQGTRLTVV.

The chain carries TRBV7-6 and TRBJ2-7, with D possibly TRBD2 on 6 matching bases. This CDR3 is 14 amino acids long. CDR1 and CDR2 (germline): SGHVS, FNYEAQ. Trimming took off 3 bases at V and 7 bases at J, with 16 bases between the two ends. The CDR3 region has the DNA TGTGCCAGCAGCTTCCGGGACCCCCGGGAGGAGCAGTACTTC. This translates into CASSFRDPREEQYF.

This rearrangement joins TRBV5-6 to TRBJ2-7; D tentatively reads TRBD1 or TRBD2 (5 bases each). The V and J ends lost 3 bases and 2 bases respectively, with 21 bases between them. The CDR3 runs 17 residues. Per germline, CDR1 SGHDT and CDR2 YYEEEE. The CDR3 region has the DNA TGTGCCAGCAGCTCAGCCTTCTCATGGGACGGGGCCTACGAGCAGTACTTC. This sequence encodes CASSSAFSWDGAYEQYF.

This sequence joins TRBV5-6 and TRBJ2-5; a possible D gene is TRBD1 (6 bases). Germline CDR1 is SGHDT and CDR2 is YYEEEE. The CDR3 totals 13 residues. Deletions cut 1 base from V and 3 bases from J, with 7 bases between. CDR3 sequence reads: CASSLWTEETQYF. The CDR3 DNA follows: TGTGCCAGCAGCTTGTGGACAGAAGAGACCCAGTACTTC.

The rearrangement links TRBV7-2 to TRBJ1-2, with 9 bases identical to TRBD1. The CDR3 is 13 amino acids. CDR1 and CDR2 from the germline V gene are SGHTA and FQGNSA. The junction had 5 bases not matched to a gene; V was cut back by 6 bases and J by 6 bases. For the CDR3, the DNA is TGTGCCAGCAGACTACAGGGGGCCGATGGCTACACCTTC. Translation: CASRLQGADGYTF. The variable domain in full, completed from reference TRBV7-2 and TRBJ1-2, reads GAGVSQSPSNKVTEKGKDVELRCDPISGHTALYWYRQSLGQGLEFLIYFQGNSAPDKSGLPSDRFSAERTGGSVSTLTIQRTQQEDSAVYLCASRLQGADGYTFGSGTRLTVV.

J is TRBJ1-1 and V is TRBV3-1; no firm D call. Germline CDR1 and CDR2: LGHDT and YNNKEL (reference sequence). V was cut by 1 base and J by 4 bases, with 4 bases left in between. This CDR3 spans 12 amino acids. The chain's CDR3 is CASSQASTEAFF. DNA of the CDR3: TGTGCCAGCAGCCAAGCGAGCACTGAAGCTTTCTTT.

The chain carries TRBV20-1 and TRBJ2-5; a weak D match, TRBD2 (6 bases). The V gene lost 4 bases and the J gene lost 6 bases, with 15 bases spanning the gap. CDR1 and CDR2 from the germline V gene are DFQATT and SNEGSKA (reference sequence). This CDR3 contains 13 residues. CDR3 loop: CSAIERDLKTQYF. Written as DNA, the CDR3 is TGCAGTGCTATCGAACGGGACTTGAAGACCCAGTACTTC.

The V and J genes are TRBV30 and TRBJ2-7; weak D call: TRBD1 (6 bases). V shed 2 bases and J shed 1 base, with 9 bases lying between them. The CDR3 runs 13 residues. Looked up from germline, CDR1 is GTSNPN and CDR2 is SVGIG (reference sequence). CDR3 nucleotide sequence: TGTGCCTGGAGTACAGGGCAATCCTACGAGCAGTACTTC. This gives the protein CAWSTGQSYEQYF.